The entry below gives a single TCR beta chain sequence along with its context. Its antigen is undetermined. The data stem from a study of blood T cells in healthy people across ages. Regarding the study as a whole: CMV status of donors was not determined, possibly confounding expanded clonotype changes. Long-lived donors exceeded aged donors in naive CD4+ cells and diversity.

V shed 3 bases and J 4 bases; nucleotides not matched to a gene: 11. The germline CDR1 and CDR2 sequences are SGHTA and FQGNSA. The CDR3 is made up of 17 amino acids. A second 7 to 11 cycle PCR used barcoded and J-beta primers. MiXCR, run by TCRdb on the 5' RACE reads, gives a single entry per CDR3 protein. Of over a million distinct CDR3 sequences listed, approximately 63% are singletons. This clonotype originated in a man younger than 35 in good health. The source material was blood. The chain employs TRBV7-2 and TRBJ1-4; TRBD1 matches 7 bases. Here the CDR3 DNA reads TGTGCCAGCAGCTTTAGCGGGGAGGCAGGGGGTAATGAAAAACTGTTTTTT. As protein: CASSFSGEAGGNEKLFF. The entire variable domain, with the rest obtained from reference TRBV7-2 and TRBJ1-4, is as follows: GAGVSQSPSNKVTEKGKDVELRCDPISGHTALYWYRQSLGQGLEFLIYFQGNSAPDKSGLPSDRFSAERTGGSVSTLTIQRTQQEDSAVYLCASSFSGEAGGNEKLFFGSGTQLSVL.